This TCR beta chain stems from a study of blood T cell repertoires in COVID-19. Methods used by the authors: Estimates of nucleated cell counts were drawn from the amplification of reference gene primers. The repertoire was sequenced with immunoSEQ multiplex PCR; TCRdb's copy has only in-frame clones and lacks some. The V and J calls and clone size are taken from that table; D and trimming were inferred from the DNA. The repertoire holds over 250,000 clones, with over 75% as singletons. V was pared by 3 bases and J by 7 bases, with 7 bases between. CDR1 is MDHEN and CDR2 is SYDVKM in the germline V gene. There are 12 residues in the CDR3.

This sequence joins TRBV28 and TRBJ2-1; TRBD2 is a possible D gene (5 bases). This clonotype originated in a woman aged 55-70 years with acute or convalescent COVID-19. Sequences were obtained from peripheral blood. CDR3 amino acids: CASSFRGNEQFF. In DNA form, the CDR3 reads TGTGCCAGCAGTTTCCGAGGGAATGAGCAGTTCTTC.